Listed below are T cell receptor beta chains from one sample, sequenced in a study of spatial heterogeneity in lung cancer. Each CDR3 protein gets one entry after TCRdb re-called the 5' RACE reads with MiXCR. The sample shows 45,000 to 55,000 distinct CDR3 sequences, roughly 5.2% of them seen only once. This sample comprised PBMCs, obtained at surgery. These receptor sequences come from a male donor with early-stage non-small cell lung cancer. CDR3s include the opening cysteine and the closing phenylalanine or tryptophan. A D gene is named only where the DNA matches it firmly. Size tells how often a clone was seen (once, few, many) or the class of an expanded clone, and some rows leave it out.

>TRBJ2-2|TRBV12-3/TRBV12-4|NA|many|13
CASRVQGSGELFF
TGTGCCAGCAGGGTTCAGGGGTCCGGGGAGCTGTTTTTT
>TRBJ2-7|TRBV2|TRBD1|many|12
CASTGTGVEQYF
TGTGCCAGCACCGGGACAGGGGTCGAGCAGTACTTC
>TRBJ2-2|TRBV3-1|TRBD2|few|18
CASSQDAGLAGESGELFF
TGTGCCAGCAGCCAAGATGCCGGACTAGCGGGAGAGTCCGGGGAGCTGTTTTTT
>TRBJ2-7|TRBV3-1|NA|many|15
CASSQEGRIVNEQYF
TGTGCCAGCAGCCAAGAGGGGCGGATCGTCAACGAGCAGTACTTC
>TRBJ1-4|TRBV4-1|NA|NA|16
CASSRQPYRGNEKLFF
TGCGCCAGCAGCCGACAGCCCTATCGGGGTAATGAAAAACTGTTTTTT
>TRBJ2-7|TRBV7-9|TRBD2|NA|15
CASSLVAGGPGEQYF
TGTGCCAGCAGCTTAGTGGCGGGAGGGCCTGGTGAGCAGTACTTC
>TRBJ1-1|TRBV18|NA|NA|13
CASSPRQNTEAFF
TGTGCCAGCTCACCACGACAGAACACTGAAGCTTTCTTT
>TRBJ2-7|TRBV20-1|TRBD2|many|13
CSDRLAGWSEQYF
TGCAGTGACCGACTAGCGGGATGGAGCGAGCAGTACTTC
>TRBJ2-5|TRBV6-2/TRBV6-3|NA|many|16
CASSYAGRVDQETQYF
TGTGCCAGCAGTTACGCTGGCAGGGTCGACCAAGAGACCCAGTACTTC
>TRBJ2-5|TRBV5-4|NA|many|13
CASSLQGLETQYF
TGTGCCAGCAGCTTACAGGGATTGGAGACCCAGTACTTC
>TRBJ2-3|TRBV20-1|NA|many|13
CSAPGPGTDTQYF
TGCAGTGCTCCCGGGCCCGGTACAGATACGCAGTATTTT
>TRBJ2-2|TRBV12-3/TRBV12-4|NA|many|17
CASSLAAGTSRTGELFF
TGTGCCAGCAGTTTAGCGGCCGGGACCTCTAGAACCGGGGAGCTGTTTTTT
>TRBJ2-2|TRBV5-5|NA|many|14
CASSLAVVTGELFF
TGTGCCAGCAGCTTGGCAGTGGTCACCGGGGAGCTGTTTTTT
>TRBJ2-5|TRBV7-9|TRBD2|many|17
CASSPRPGGAGMETQYF
TGTGCCAGCAGCCCACGCCCGGGAGGAGCGGGAATGGAGACCCAGTACTTC
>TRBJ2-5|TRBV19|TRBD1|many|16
CASSIGAGGLTETQYF
TGTGCCAGTAGTATAGGTGCAGGGGGCCTTACGGAGACCCAGTACTTC
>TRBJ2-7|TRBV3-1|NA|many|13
CASSQGEIYEQYF
TGTGCCAGCAGCCAAGGGGAGATCTACGAGCAGTACTTC
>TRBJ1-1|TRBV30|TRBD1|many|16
CAWSVLSKGAGTEAFF
TGTGCCTGGAGTGTTTTAAGTAAGGGGGCAGGGACTGAAGCTTTCTTT
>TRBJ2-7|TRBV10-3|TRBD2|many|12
CAISESETSSYF
TGTGCCATCAGTGAGTCGGAGACTAGCAGTTACTTC
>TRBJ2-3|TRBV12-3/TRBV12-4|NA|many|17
CASSLRSDSLGVDTQYF
TGTGCCAGCAGTTTACGATCCGACTCCCTGGGAGTAGATACGCAGTATTTT
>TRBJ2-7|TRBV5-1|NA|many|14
CASSPDPATYEQYF
TGCGCCAGCAGCCCGGACCCTGCTACCTACGAGCAGTACTTC
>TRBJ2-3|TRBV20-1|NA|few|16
CSANTYSGGKADTQYF
TGCAGTGCTAACACTTATAGCGGAGGCAAGGCAGATACGCAGTATTTT
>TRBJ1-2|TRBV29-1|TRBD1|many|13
CSVGGTGLRGYTF
TGCAGCGTTGGGGGGACAGGGTTGCGAGGCTACACCTTC
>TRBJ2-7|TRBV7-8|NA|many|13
CASSFRVSYEQYF
TGTGCCAGCAGCTTCCGGGTGTCCTACGAGCAGTACTTC
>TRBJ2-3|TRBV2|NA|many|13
CASRGSGADTQYF
TGTGCCAGCAGGGGCTCAGGGGCGGATACGCAGTATTTT